The present TCR beta chain was sequenced within a study of blood T cell repertoires in COVID-19. Study-level background: The United States, Italy and Spain were the sources of the acute and convalescent COVID-19 samples. From T cells, B-cell-depleted T cells, or PBMCs came the material, which was cDNA or gDNA.

Per the original data handling: Reference gene primer amplification gave estimated nucleated cell counts. Produced via immunoSEQ multiplex PCR; TCRdb's table is partial and in-frame only. That table furnishes V, J and clone size, whereas the DNA furnished D and trimming. The table records fewer than 250,000 clones, just under 85% of them present only once. The source is an older woman with active or convalescent COVID-19. Source material: peripheral blood.

The CDR3 here is CASSSQTELATTGELFF. In DNA, the CDR3 is TGTGCCAGCAGCTCGCAAACCGAACTAGCGACCACCGGGGAGCTGTTTTTT. This chain connects TRBV11-3 to TRBJ2-2; TRBD2 matches 7 bases. Losses at the gene ends were 4 bases for V and 4 bases for J; bases not matched to a gene: 12. Germline CDR1 reads SGHNT; CDR2 reads YENEEA. The CDR3 runs 17 residues.